A selection of T cell receptor beta chains follows, all from one sample in a study of CD8 T cells in Susac syndrome. A single record per CDR3 protein comes from TCRdb applying MiXCR to the immunoSEQ multiplex PCR reads. This sample has 150,000 to 250,000 distinct CDR3 sequences, with about 95% found just once. Specimen: CD4+ T cells from PBMCs. The origin of the receptors is a human donor with multiple sclerosis. The CDR3 runs from the conserved cysteine through the conserved F or W. Each record gives: J gene, clone size, CDR3 length, V gene, D gene, CDR3 protein, CDR3 DNA. D genes are given only for firm matches. Rows may omit the clone size; those that give it use once, few, many or a size class.

>TRBJ2-3|NA|14|TRBV6-2/TRBV6-3|TRBD2
CASRLSGGARTQYF
TGTGCCAGCAGACTTAGCGGGGGGGCAAGAACGCAGTATTTT
>TRBJ2-5|NA|14|TRBV7-9|NA
CASIPGTPLGTQYF
TGTGCCAGCATCCCCGGGACTCCTCTCGGGACCCAGTACTTC
>TRBJ1-1|few|10|TRBV2|NA
CASGNTEAFF
TGTGCCAGCGGGAACACTGAAGCTTTCTTT
>TRBJ2-7|NA|18|TRBV30|TRBD1
CAWPRDRGVFRLSYEQYF
TGTGCCTGGCCTAGGGACAGGGGGGTTTTCCGGCTATCCTACGAGCAGTACTTC
>TRBJ1-6|NA|13|TRBV20-1|NA
CSARDGSYSPLHF
TGCAGTGCTAGAGATGGGAGCTATTCACCCCTCCACTTT
>TRBJ1-5|once|15|TRBV12-3/TRBV12-4|TRBD1
CASSLDGTGTSPQHF
TGTGCCAGCAGTTTAGACGGGACAGGAACATCGCCCCAGCATTTT
>TRBJ2-3|NA|15|TRBV20-1|TRBD2
CSARRLAWGTDTQYF
TGCAGTGCTAGACGACTAGCGTGGGGTACAGATACGCAGTATTTT
>TRBJ2-1|NA|14|TRBV29-1|TRBD1
CSAGRDRDYNEQFF
TGCAGCGCCGGGCGGGACAGGGACTACAATGAGCAGTTCTTC
>TRBJ1-2|NA|14|TRBV3-1|NA
CASSQVSGTYGYTF
TGTGCCAGCAGCCAAGTATCAGGGACCTATGGCTACACCTTC
>TRBJ2-3|NA|15|TRBV24-1|TRBD2
CATTGTSGSGDTQYF
TGTGCCACTACCGGGACTAGCGGGAGTGGAGATACGCAGTATTTT
>TRBJ2-3|NA|14|TRBV27|NA
CASSPQEGRTRQYF
TGTGCCAGCAGTCCCCAGGAAGGGCGAACAAGGCAGTATTTT
>TRBJ1-1|NA|14|TRBV9|NA
CASSVAAMNTEAFF
TGTGCCAGCAGCGTGGCGGCTATGAACACTGAAGCTTTCTTT
>TRBJ2-5|NA|12|TRBV11-2|TRBD1
CATPGGQETQYF
TGTGCCACCCCAGGGGGTCAAGAGACCCAGTACTTC
>TRBJ2-1|NA|16|TRBV24-1|NA
CATSDGRRSPSREQFF
TGTGCCACCAGTGATGGCCGCAGATCCCCCTCGAGAGAGCAGTTCTTC
>TRBJ1-2|NA|11|TRBV30|TRBD1
CALDRIYGYTF
TGTGCCCTGGACAGGATCTATGGCTACACCTTC
>TRBJ2-3|NA|15|TRBV20-1|NA
CSAIPNGRWTDTQYF
TGCAGTGCTATTCCGAACGGAAGGTGGACAGATACGCAGTATTTT
>TRBJ2-7|NA|15|TRBV15|NA
CATSRDRDGIYEQYF
TGTGCCACCAGCAGAGATCGGGACGGGATATACGAGCAGTACTTC
>TRBJ2-7|NA|10|TRBV2|NA
CASSYPGPSF
TGTGCCAGCAGCTACCCGGGACCCAGCTTC
>TRBJ2-1|NA|13|TRBV20-1|TRBD2
CSAVAGGRNEQFF
TGCAGTGCTGTAGCGGGAGGGCGGAATGAGCAGTTCTTC
>TRBJ2-3|NA|11|TRBV30|NA
CAWSPRDTQYF
TGTGCCTGGAGTCCCAGGGATACGCAGTATTTT
>TRBJ1-1|once|14|TRBV13|NA
CASSQGFWNTEAFF
TGTGCCAGCAGTCAGGGGTTTTGGAACACTGAAGCTTTCTTT
>TRBJ2-1|NA|13|TRBV29-1|NA
CSISRTNHNEQFF
TGCAGCATATCTCGGACTAACCACAATGAGCAGTTCTTC
>TRBJ1-5|NA|14|TRBV6-2/TRBV6-3|TRBD1
CASGTVNSNQPQHF
TGTGCCAGCGGGACAGTCAATAGCAATCAGCCCCAGCATTTT
>TRBJ2-1|NA|16|TRBV11-2|NA
CASSLGLSVAYNEQFF
TGTGCCAGCAGCTTGGGACTCTCAGTTGCCTACAATGAGCAGTTCTTC
>TRBJ2-7|NA|13|TRBV24-1|NA
CATSDPQFYEQYF
TGTGCCACCAGTGATCCACAGTTTTACGAGCAGTACTTC
>TRBJ2-1|NA|16|TRBV20-1|TRBD2
CSARDSRTSGYNEQFF
TGCAGTGCTAGAGATTCCCGGACTAGCGGCTACAATGAGCAGTTCTTC
>TRBJ2-7|NA|15|TRBV27|TRBD1
CASSSVGTGFHEQYF
TGTGCCAGCAGCTCCGTAGGGACAGGGTTCCACGAGCAGTACTTC
>TRBJ2-1|NA|14|TRBV5-4|NA
CASSRDHPYNEQFF
TGTGCCAGCAGCAGGGACCATCCCTACAATGAGCAGTTCTTC
>TRBJ2-1|NA|11|TRBV20-1|NA
CSAPSYNEQFF
TGCAGTGCTCCGTCCTACAATGAGCAGTTCTTC
>TRBJ1-4|NA|14|TRBV27|NA
CASSLNRVAEKLFF
TGTGCCAGCAGTTTGAACAGGGTAGCGGAAAAACTGTTTTTT
>TRBJ2-7|NA|15|TRBV3-1|TRBD1
CASSQLDRGNGEQYF
TGTGCCAGCAGCCAACTGGACAGGGGGAACGGGGAGCAGTACTTC
>TRBJ1-2|NA|12|TRBV6-7|NA
CASIHREDGYTF
TGTGCCAGCATTCACAGGGAGGATGGCTACACCTTC
>TRBJ2-1|NA|15|TRBV7-9|NA
CASSHRTSSYIEQFF
TGTGCCAGCAGCCATAGGACGAGCTCCTACATTGAGCAGTTCTTC